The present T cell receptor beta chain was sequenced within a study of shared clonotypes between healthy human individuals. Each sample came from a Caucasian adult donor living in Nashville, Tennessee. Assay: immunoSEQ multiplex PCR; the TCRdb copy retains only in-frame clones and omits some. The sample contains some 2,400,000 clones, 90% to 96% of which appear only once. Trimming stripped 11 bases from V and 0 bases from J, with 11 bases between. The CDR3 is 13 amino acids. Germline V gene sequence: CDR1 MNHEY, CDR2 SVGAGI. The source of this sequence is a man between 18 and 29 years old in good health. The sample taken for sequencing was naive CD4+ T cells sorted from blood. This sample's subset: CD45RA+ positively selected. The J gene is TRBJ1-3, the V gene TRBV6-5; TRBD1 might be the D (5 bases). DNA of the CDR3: TGTGCCGTTCACAGGAGCTCTGGAAACACCATATATTTT. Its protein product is CAVHRSSGNTIYF.